Shown below are 5 T cell receptor beta chains from a single sample sequenced in a study of shared clonotypes between healthy human individuals. Profiling relied on immunoSEQ multiplex PCR, and the TCRdb table lists in-frame clones only, not all of them. This repertoire shows over 2 million clones, 85% to 95% found once; its top ten account for 0.37%. Material for sequencing was naive CD4+ T cells from PBMCs. Documented subset: CD45RA+ positively selected. The origin of the receptors is a man younger than 35 in good health. Some clones in this sample may be carry-over from other donors' samples.

This clone was seen a handful of times. Additional DNA sequences in this sample encode the identical CDR3. The chain has TRBV7-3 and TRBJ1-1, with D unresolved. V lost 3 bases and J 1 base, leaving 6 bases between the germline ends. Germline loops: CDR1 SGHTA, CDR2 FQGTGA. The CDR3 runs 13 residues. This chain's CDR3 is CASSLVANTEAFF. The CDR3 DNA follows: TGTGCCAGCAGCTTGGTCGCGAACACTGAAGCTTTCTTT. Using reference TRBV7-3 and TRBJ1-1 for the parts outside the CDR3, the full variable domain is GAGVSQTPSNKVTEKGKYVELRCDPISGHTALYWYRQSLGQGPEFLIYFQGTGAADDSGLPNDRFFAVRPEGSVSTLKIQRTERGDSAVYLCASSLVANTEAFFGQGTRLTVV.

A remark on this clone: One junction end disagrees with the germline gene, perhaps due to a read error. The chain carries TRBV5-6 and TRBJ1-2, with D possibly TRBD1 on 6 matching bases. From germline, CDR1 is SGHDT and CDR2 YYEEEE. The CDR3 consists of 14 residues. CDR3 nucleotides: TGTACCAGCAGCACCGACAGGTTAGACTATGGCTACACCTTC. It codes for CTSSTDRLDYGYTF.

This chain connects TRBV19 to TRBJ2-7; D might be TRBD2 (5 bases). The CDR3 sequence is 12 residues long. V was trimmed by 5 bases and J by 3 bases, leaving 8 bases between them. CDR1 and CDR2 (germline): LNHDA, SQIVND (reference sequence). The CDR3 DNA follows: TGTGCCAGTAGTCAACGGGACTACGAGCAGTACTTC. It is translated as CASSQRDYEQYF.

The chain uses TRBV15 and TRBJ1-2, with 7 bases aligning to TRBD1. The CDR3 has 18 residues. The ends lost 3 bases at V and 0 bases at J; junction bases unmatched: 13. Germline V gives CDR1 LNHNV, CDR2 YYDKDF (reference sequence). DNA for the CDR3: TGTGCCACCAGCAGGAAGGGGTACAGGGGACAAACTAACTATGGCTACACCTTC. Amino acids: CATSRKGYRGQTNYGYTF.

CDR3 residues: CASSQAGTYNLYQPQHF. The CDR3 nucleotides are TGCGCCAGCAGCCAAGCCGGGACTTACAATCTTTATCAGCCCCAGCATTTT. J is TRBJ1-5 and V is TRBV4-1; perhaps TRBD1 as D (5 bases). The germline CDR1 and CDR2 sequences are MGHRA and YSYEKL. The CDR3 has 17 residues. Between the trimmed V and J ends, which lost 1 base and 5 bases, there was a span of 18 bases.